These 9 T cell receptor beta chains originate from one sample sequenced in a study of T cell responses to AZD1222 COVID-19 vaccine. Sequencing was performed with immunoSEQ multiplex PCR; in TCRdb, only in-frame clones are kept and a portion is missing. The table includes 140,000 to 150,000 clones, roughly 92% detected once. The input for sequencing was peripheral blood, taken on day 0 of AZD1222 vaccination. All receptors come from an adult in good health.

V and J are TRBV10-3 and TRBJ2-7; maybe TRBD1 (6 bases). Germline assignment: CDR1 ENHRY and CDR2 SYGVKD. This CDR3 is 14 amino acids long. Deletions cut 6 bases from V and 0 bases from J, with 12 bases between. The CDR3 reads CAIRTTGSSYEQYF. The CDR3 bases are TGTGCCATCAGGACAACAGGGAGCTCCTACGAGCAGTACTTC.

The chain joins TRBV6-6 to TRBJ2-7; 8 bases are a match to TRBD2. Germline V lookup: CDR1 MNHNY, CDR2 SVGAGI (reference sequence). The CDR3 contains 14 residues. V lost 0 bases to trimming and J lost 5 bases; unmatched junction nucleotides: 3. The CDR3 region has the DNA TGTGCCAGCAGTTACTCGAGACTAGCGAACGAGCAGTACTTC. Amino acids: CASSYSRLANEQYF.

This clone was seen just once. This chain links TRBV7-9 with TRBJ2-7; no firm D call. Germline CDR1 is SEHNR and CDR2 is FQNEAQ (reference sequence). V was pared by 1 base and J by 6 bases, with 4 bases between. CDR3 length: 11 residues. CDR3 sequence (DNA): TGTGCCAGCAGCTTAGGTGCCGAGCAGTACTTC. It encodes CASSLGAEQYF.

This sequence joins TRBV24-1 and TRBJ2-3; unclear D gene. The CDR3 totals 12 residues. Germline CDR1 reads KGHDR; CDR2 reads SFDVKD. V was shortened by 4 bases and J by 1 base, with 2 bases between the two germline ends. The CDR3 protein is CATSDGTDTQYF. CDR3 DNA: TGTGCCACCAGTGACGGCACAGATACGCAGTATTTT.

V is TRBV28 and J is TRBJ1-5, with 7 bases fitting TRBD1. There are 16 residues in the CDR3. Unmatched junction bases numbered 13, after V lost 4 bases and J lost 7 bases. Germline V lookup: CDR1 MDHEN, CDR2 SYDVKM. The CDR3 here is CASSSGGTEGGQPQHF. For the CDR3, the DNA is TGTGCCAGCAGTTCCGGGGGGACAGAGGGCGGGCAGCCCCAGCATTTT. Full variable domain (outside the CDR3, taken from reference TRBV28 and TRBJ1-5): DVKVTQSSRYLVKRTGEKVFLECVQDMDHENMFWYRQDPGLGLRLIYFSYDVKMKEKGDIPEGYSVSREKKERFSLILESASTNQTSMYLCASSSGGTEGGQPQHFGDGTRLSIL.

CDR3 in DNA: TGCGCCAGCACAGATGCGGGGAACACTGAAGCTTTCTTT. This gives the protein CASTDAGNTEAFF. This sequence joins TRBV10-2 and TRBJ1-1; D uncertain. V was cut by 7 bases and J by 1 base, with 10 bases left in between. This CDR3 region has 13 residues. Germline V lookup: CDR1 WSHSY, CDR2 SAAADI.

CDR3 sequence reads: CASSQGNGDNEQFF. CDR3 sequence (DNA): TGTGCCAGCAGCCAAGGGAATGGAGACAATGAGCAGTTCTTC. The chain combines TRBV3-1 (or the pseudogene TRBV3-2) with TRBJ2-1; D gene unclear. Per the germline V gene, CDR1 is LGHDT and CDR2 is YNNKEL (reference sequence). CDR3 length: 14 amino acids. The V end lost 1 base, the J end lost 5 bases, and 9 bases lay between the germline ends.

V usage is TRBV21-1 and J usage is TRBJ1-1. TRBV21-1 is designated a pseudogene. The CDR3 runs to 12 residues. The CDR3 sequence is CAARRMNTEAFF. The CDR3 nucleotides read TGTGCCGCTCGTCGGATGAACACTGAAGCTTTCTTT.

This rearrangement joins TRBV19 to TRBJ2-3; 12 bases map to TRBD2. Looked up from germline, CDR1 is LNHDA and CDR2 is SQIVND (reference sequence). J was trimmed by 2 bases and V by 5 bases; bases with no gene match: 5. The CDR3 has 16 amino acids. The CDR3 sequence: CASSLTSGRVTDTQYF. The CDR3 DNA reads TGTGCCAGTAGTTTGACTAGCGGGAGAGTCACAGATACGCAGTATTTT.